A selection of T cell receptor beta chains follows, all from one sample in a study of T cells in Graves' hyperthyroidism and ophthalmopathy. TCRdb re-called the multiplex PCR reads with MiXCR, one entry per CDR3 protein. Counted here are hundreds of thousands of distinct CDR3 sequences, 15% to 20% occurring once; the ten biggest clones make up approximately 20%. Sequencing input: blood. These receptors came from a woman between 18 and 29 years old with Graves' hyperthyroidism. Each CDR3 is given with its conserved first and last residue. A D gene is named only where the DNA matches it firmly. A row's size may be missing; if present it is once, few, many or a size class.

abundance	v_gene	j_gene	d_gene	CDR3aa	CDR3nt
many	TRBV12-3/TRBV12-4	TRBJ2-7	.	CASSSTGYSYEQYF	TGTGCCAGCAGTTCCACAGGATACTCCTACGAGCAGTACTTC
many	TRBV11-3	TRBJ2-3	.	CASSQPGMTDTQYF	TGTGCCAGCAGCCAACCTGGTATGACAGATACGCAGTATTTT
many	TRBV5-1	TRBJ1-1	.	CASSLVYRMNTEAFF	TGCGCCAGCAGCTTGGTATACAGGATGAACACTGAAGCTTTCTTT
many	TRBV6-1	TRBJ2-7	TRBD2	CASSSGLAGFYEQYF	TGTGCCAGCAGTTCCGGACTAGCGGGATTCTACGAGCAGTACTTC
many	TRBV10-3	TRBJ1-2	.	CAISQGDRGQPYGYTF	TGTGCCATCAGTCAGGGTGATCGAGGACAGCCCTATGGCTACACCTTC
few	TRBV12-3/TRBV12-4	TRBJ1-5	.	CASSLHVSNQPQHF	TGTGCCAGCAGTCTACACGTTTCCAATCAGCCCCAGCATTTT
.	TRBV20-1	TRBJ2-2	.	CSARDYGSATGELFF	TGCAGTGCTAGAGACTACGGGTCGGCCACCGGGGAGCTGTTTTTT
few	TRBV6-1	TRBJ2-5	.	CASRGQAWIETQYF	TGTGCCAGCCGGGGGCAGGCCTGGATAGAGACCCAGTACTTC
many	TRBV28	TRBJ2-3	.	CASIQGGTDTQYF	TGTGCCAGCATCCAAGGGGGGACAGATACGCAGTATTTT
.	TRBV14	TRBJ1-2	.	CASSQNGTKRQNNYGYTF	TGTGCCAGCAGCCAAAACGGGACAAAACGGCAGAATAACTATGGCTACACCTTC
many	TRBV20-1	TRBJ2-7	TRBD2	CSATSGSYEQYF	TGCAGTGCAACTAGCGGATCCTACGAGCAGTACTTC
.	TRBV6-2/TRBV6-3	TRBJ2-5	.	CASSYWDNQETQYF	TGTGCCAGCAGTTATTGGGACAACCAAGAGACCCAGTACTTC
few	TRBV18	TRBJ1-4	TRBD1	CASSQTGGVGEKLFF	TGTGCCAGCTCACAGACAGGGGGCGTTGGCGAAAAACTGTTTTTT
few	TRBV12-3/TRBV12-4	TRBJ1-3	.	CASSQDSFSGNTIYF	TGTGCCAGCAGCCAGGACAGCTTCTCTGGAAACACCATATATTTT
many	TRBV5-1	TRBJ2-7	.	CASSLGTTYEQYF	TGTGCCAGCAGTTTAGGGACCACCTACGAGCAGTACTTC
few	TRBV7-9	TRBJ1-1	.	CASSSDRGGAFF	TGTGCCAGCAGCTCGGACCGGGGGGGAGCTTTCTTT
.	TRBV5-1	TRBJ2-3	TRBD1	CASSLLVRGRGDTQYF	TGCGCCAGCAGCTTGTTGGTGAGGGGGCGAGGAGATACGCAGTATTTT
many	TRBV5-1	TRBJ2-3	TRBD2	CASSSAGTSGRNDYRGTQYF	TGCGCCAGCAGCTCCGCCGGGACTAGCGGGAGGAACGACTATCGGGGGACGCAGTATTTT
.	TRBV7-6	TRBJ2-1	TRBD2	CASSYVGPLAGGANEQFF	TGTGCCAGCAGCTATGTAGGACCACTAGCGGGGGGGGCAAATGAGCAGTTCTTC
few	TRBV2	TRBJ1-3	.	CASSERSGSGNTIYF	TGTGCCAGCAGTGAGAGGTCCGGTTCTGGAAACACCATATATTTT
many	TRBV20-1	TRBJ2-7	.	CSTPGEGYEQHF	TGCAGCACCCCAGGTGAGGGCTACGAGCAGCACTTC
few	TRBV19	TRBJ1-1	.	CASIEGSNTEAFF	TGTGCCAGTATTGAGGGGTCGAACACTGAAGCTTTCTTT
.	TRBV6-1	TRBJ1-5	.	CASNTEINQPQHF	TGTGCCAGCAATACGGAAATAAATCAGCCCCAGCATTTT
many	TRBV7-2	TRBJ2-5	TRBD2	CASSRPGLAGETQYF	TGTGCCAGCAGCCGCCCGGGACTAGCGGGAGAGACCCAGTACTTC
.	TRBV20-1	TRBJ2-1	TRBD1	CSASGTAYNEQFF	TGCAGTGCTTCCGGGACAGCCTACAATGAGCAGTTCTTC
.	TRBV5-1	TRBJ1-2	.	CARSSRGEIYGYTF	TGCGCCAGAAGCTCCCGTGGGGAGATCTATGGCTACACCTTC
few	TRBV19	TRBJ1-1	TRBD1	CASSISPGGNTEAFF	TGTGCCAGTAGTATTTCCCCAGGGGGAAACACTGAAGCTTTCTTT
many	TRBV11-2	TRBJ2-7	.	CASKRQLAGEQYF	TGTGCCAGCAAACGACAGCTTGCTGGGGAGCAGTACTTC
many	TRBV12-5	TRBJ2-1	TRBD1	CASGLRTGGSSYNEQFF	TGTGCTAGTGGTCTCCGGACAGGGGGAAGCTCCTACAATGAGCAGTTCTTC
.	TRBV18	TRBJ2-7	TRBD2	CASSPNTKGLAGDEQYF	TGTGCCAGCTCACCAAATACCAAGGGACTAGCGGGAGATGAGCAGTACTTC
many	TRBV9	TRBJ2-1	.	CASSVSEGWSDNEQFF	TGTGCCAGCAGCGTATCAGAGGGCTGGTCGGACAATGAGCAGTTCTTC
.	TRBV29-1	TRBJ2-1	TRBD2	CSVEDLPGGEQFF	TGCAGCGTTGAAGATCTCCCGGGAGGTGAGCAGTTCTTC
many	TRBV2	TRBJ2-1	TRBD2	CASSETGGARNEQFF	TGTGCCAGCAGTGAAACGGGGGGAGCACGCAATGAGCAGTTCTTC
many	TRBV27	TRBJ1-2	.	CASSLSGNIYTF	TGTGCCAGCAGTTTATCAGGGAACATCTACACCTTC
many	TRBV6-2/TRBV6-3	TRBJ1-1	.	CASSYFVGTEAFF	TGTGCCAGCAGTTACTTCGTTGGAACTGAAGCTTTCTTT
many	TRBV6-5	TRBJ1-6	.	CASSYVRRDSPLHF	TGTGCCAGCAGTTACGTCCGGAGGGATTCGCCCCTCCACTTT
many	TRBV25-1	TRBJ2-1	.	CASSEVTGPAGDNEQFF	TGTGCCAGCAGTGAGGTGACAGGTCCCGCTGGGGACAATGAGCAGTTCTTC
many	TRBV3-1	TRBJ2-5	.	CASSQDGGAKTQYF	TGTGCCAGCAGCCAAGATGGAGGGGCAAAGACCCAGTACTTC
few	TRBV15	TRBJ2-5	TRBD1	CATSRFRTGFETQYF	TGTGCCACCAGCAGATTCCGGACAGGGTTTGAGACCCAGTACTTC
many	TRBV5-1	TRBJ1-1	.	CASSLEEGTEAFF	TGCGCCAGCAGCTTGGAGGAGGGCACTGAAGCTTTCTTT
few	TRBV6-2/TRBV6-3	TRBJ2-2	TRBD2	CASSPEGRGWTGELFF	TGTGCCAGCAGTCCGGAGGGGCGGGGGTGGACCGGGGAGCTGTTTTTT
.	TRBV4-1	TRBJ1-4	TRBD1	CASSLRQGGWVANEKLFF	TGCGCCAGCAGCTTGCGACAGGGAGGTTGGGTGGCTAATGAAAAACTGTTTTTT
.	TRBV11-2	TRBJ2-5	TRBD2	CASSLVRGLAGGETQYF	TGTGCCAGCAGCTTAGTGAGGGGACTAGCGGGGGGCGAGACCCAGTACTTC
few	TRBV7-8	TRBJ2-7	TRBD1	CASSLYDRGGEQYF	TGTGCCAGCAGCTTATATGACAGGGGGGGCGAGCAGTACTTC
.	TRBV7-9	TRBJ2-3	.	CASSHGPSTDTQYF	TGTGCCAGCAGCCATGGACCTAGCACAGATACGCAGTATTTT
.	TRBV2	TRBJ1-6	TRBD1	CASSRDRGANSPLHF	TGTGCCAGCTCCCGGGACAGGGGCGCTAATTCACCCCTCCACTTT
.	TRBV12-3/TRBV12-4	TRBJ2-3	.	CASRSPQGWDTQYF	TGTGCCAGCAGATCCCCCCAGGGCTGGGATACGCAGTATTTT
many	TRBV11-2	TRBJ2-7	.	CASSVNRGGYEQYF	TGTGCCAGCAGCGTAAACAGGGGGGGCTACGAGCAGTACTTC
few	TRBV3-1	TRBJ2-7	.	CASRSGAGHEQYF	TGTGCCAGCAGATCAGGTGCGGGACACGAGCAGTACTTC
few	TRBV4-3	TRBJ2-1	TRBD2	CASQSTSGGAYEQFF	TGCGCCAGCCAAAGCACTAGCGGGGGGGCCTATGAGCAGTTCTTC
few	TRBV6-1	TRBJ1-1	.	CASSQPRRLNTEAFF	TGTGCCAGCAGTCAGCCCCGGCGGCTGAACACTGAAGCTTTCTTT
.	TRBV29-1	TRBJ2-3	.	CSVIGSLSLDTQYF	TGCAGCGTTATAGGGTCTTTGTCTCTAGATACGCAGTATTTT
.	TRBV4-2	TRBJ2-7	.	CASSQDLRGREQYF	TGTGCCAGCAGCCAAGATTTGAGGGGCCGGGAGCAGTACTTC
.	TRBV20-1	TRBJ2-1	TRBD2	CSARTPKRLAGGNEQFF	TGCAGTGCTAGAACGCCCAAAAGACTAGCGGGGGGTAATGAGCAGTTCTTC
.	TRBV11-3	TRBJ2-1	.	CASSPDVGAPNEQFF	TGTGCCAGCAGCCCAGACGTCGGGGCCCCCAATGAGCAGTTCTTC
many	TRBV20-1	TRBJ1-1	TRBD1	CSARYTGGQEAFF	TGCAGTGCTAGATACACAGGGGGCCAGGAAGCTTTCTTT
.	TRBV18	TRBJ2-7	TRBD1	CASSPNRGEQYF	TGTGCCAGCTCACCAAACAGGGGTGAGCAGTACTTC